Listed here are 20 T cell receptor beta chains from one sample, sequenced in a study of blood T cell repertoires in COVID-19. The repertoire was sequenced with immunoSEQ multiplex PCR; TCRdb's copy has only in-frame clones and lacks some. The repertoire holds around 21,000 clones, with 70% to 90% as singletons. Sequencing input: peripheral blood. The receptors derive from a human donor with active COVID-19. The donor label of this sample is uncertain.

The chain couples TRBV19 to TRBJ2-3, with D possibly matching TRBD2 (6 bases). The CDR3 consists of 15 residues. Between the trimmed V and J ends, which lost 3 bases and 3 bases, there was a span of 13 bases. Germline CDR1 and CDR2: LNHDA and SQIVND (reference sequence). The CDR3 loop is CASSIGGSGTDTQYF. The CDR3 nucleotides are TGTGCCAGTAGTATTGGGGGGAGTGGAACAGATACGCAGTATTTT.

This chain joins TRBV2 and TRBJ1-2; TRBD1 matches at 9 bases. There are 15 residues in the CDR3. Germline-derived CDR1 and CDR2 are SNHLY and FYNNEI. Trimming took 2 bases from V and 4 from J; bases not matched to a gene: 5. Here the CDR3 reads CASSERDRVSYGYTF. The CDR3 region has the DNA TGTGCCAGCAGTGAAAGGGACAGGGTTTCCTATGGCTACACCTTC.

This chain joins TRBV6-6 and TRBJ1-5; 9 bases agree with TRBD1. Unmatched junction bases numbered 23, after V lost 6 bases and J lost 2 bases. The CDR3 consists of 21 residues. Germline V gene sequence: CDR1 MNHNY, CDR2 SVGAGI (reference sequence). Here the CDR3 DNA reads TGTGCCAGCAGCCACCTACCGGGACAGGGTGGGTTAGCGGGGCGCAATCAGCCCCAGCATTTT. It specifies CASSHLPGQGGLAGRNQPQHF.

The V gene is TRBV5-3, the J gene TRBJ2-3; 8 bases agree with TRBD2. TRBV5-3 is flagged as an ORF with uncertain function. The CDR3 has 14 amino acids. Trimming took 4 bases from V and 4 from J; bases not matched to a gene: 5. The CDR3 region is CARSPGLVSDTQYF. The CDR3 DNA reads TGTGCCAGAAGCCCGGGACTAGTTTCAGATACGCAGTATTTT.

This chain joins TRBV5-5 and TRBJ2-3; 11 bases match TRBD2. The length of the CDR3 is 17 residues. Germline CDR1 reads SGHKS; CDR2 reads YYEKEE (reference sequence). The ends lost 4 bases at V and 3 bases at J; junction bases unmatched: 10. The CDR3 DNA sequence: TGTGCCAGCAGCACCCCGACTAGCGGGGAGGGGACAGATACGCAGTATTTT. It translates to CASSTPTSGEGTDTQYF.

J is TRBJ2-4 and V is TRBV7-2, with 15 positions matching TRBD2. Germline loops: CDR1 SGHTA, CDR2 FQGNSA. With V trimmed by 5 bases and J by 5 bases, 7 bases remained unmatched. The CDR3 loop spans 17 amino acids. DNA of the CDR3: TGTGCCAGCAGCCCCCCAGGACTAGCGGGAGGGCAAAACATTCAGTACTTC. Translated, it gives CASSPPGLAGGQNIQYF.

This chain joins TRBV6-4 and TRBJ2-1; perhaps TRBD2 as D (6 bases). With 3 bases removed from V and 0 bases from J, the gap between germline ends came to 12 bases. There are 16 residues in the CDR3. Germline V gene lookup returns CDR1 MRHNA and CDR2 SNTAGT. CDR3 sequence (DNA): TGTGCCAGCAGTGAAGGCGGGACGAGCTCCTACAATGAGCAGTTCTTC. This codes for CASSEGGTSSYNEQFF.

The J gene is TRBJ1-1, the V gene TRBV11-2; the D is unclear. CDR3 length: 13 amino acids. CDR1 is SGHAT, CDR2 FQNNGV, per germline. Trimming removed 0 bases at V and 11 bases at J, with 13 bases between. DNA for the CDR3: TGTGCCAGCAGCTTAGAGTCAGCTGGAGTCGCTTTCTTT. This sequence encodes CASSLESAGVAFF.

The V and J genes are TRBV5-6 and TRBJ1-2; D perhaps matches TRBD1 (5 bases). Germline assignment: CDR1 SGHDT and CDR2 YYEEEE. V lost 2 bases and J lost 6, with 14 bases in between. This CDR3 has 14 residues. CDR3 sequence reads: CASSFVRVGHGYTF. The DNA for the CDR3 is TGTGCCAGCAGCTTTGTCAGGGTTGGTCATGGCTACACCTTC.

This chain connects TRBV30 to TRBJ1-4, with 7 bases identical to TRBD1. From germline, CDR1 is GTSNPN and CDR2 SVGIG (reference sequence). This CDR3 comprises 16 residues. J was trimmed by 5 bases and V by 3 bases; bases with no gene match: 12. In DNA form, the CDR3 reads TGTGCCTGGAGGGACAGGCTTTTGAGGGGGAATGAAAAACTGTTTTTT. Encoded protein: CAWRDRLLRGNEKLFF.

J is TRBJ2-1 and V is TRBV18; perhaps TRBD1 as D (5 bases). Trimming stripped 2 bases from V and 6 bases from J, with 8 bases between. This CDR3 contains 13 residues. CDR1 and CDR2 (germline): KGHSH, LQKENI. CDR3: CASSPGASNEQFF. In DNA form, the CDR3 reads TGTGCCAGCTCACCAGGGGCCAGCAATGAGCAGTTCTTC.

This chain uses TRBV12-3 or TRBV12-4 with TRBJ1-2; tentatively, D is TRBD1 (5 bases). V was shortened by 1 base and J by 8 bases, with 11 bases between the two germline ends. The CDR3 consists of 13 residues. CDR3: CASSLGQGGGYTF. The CDR3 nucleotides are TGTGCCAGCAGTTTAGGTCAGGGCGGAGGCTACACCTTC.

This clone was seen once. This chain joins TRBV19 and TRBJ2-3; no definite D call. The CDR3 sequence is 14 residues long. From germline, CDR1 is LNHDA and CDR2 SQIVND (reference sequence). Trimming left V 4 bases short and J 6 bases short, with 14 bases between. The CDR3 DNA reads as TGTGCCAGTAGTAGCGCATTTCTGGGCGATACGCAGTATTTT. Translation: CASSSAFLGDTQYF. The full variable domain, its missing parts supplied by reference TRBV19 and TRBJ2-3, is DGGITQSPKYLFRKEGQNVTLSCEQNLNHDAMYWYRQDPGQGLRLIYYSQIVNDFQKGDIAEGYSVSREKKESFPLTVTSAQKNPTAFYLCASSSAFLGDTQYFGPGTRLTVL.

V is TRBV5-1 and J is TRBJ1-4; a weak D match, TRBD1 (6 bases). Germline CDR1 is SGHRS and CDR2 is YFSETQ. The CDR3 loop spans 16 amino acids. Trimming removed 4 bases from V and 3 bases from J, with 16 bases in between. CDR3 nucleotides: TGCGCCAGCAGCGTTGGGGGCCTTAGCCCTAATGAAAAACTGTTTTTT. Translated: CASSVGGLSPNEKLFF.

Concerning this clone itself: Sequence at one end of the junction differs from germline and may be a read error. This rearrangement joins TRBV7-7 to TRBJ2-3, with D perhaps matching TRBD2 (7 bases). The CDR3 runs 14 residues. CDR1 and CDR2 from the germline V gene are SSHAT and FNYEAQ (reference sequence). The CDR3 DNA reads TGTGCTAGCAGCCGCGGGGGCCGGTCAGATACGCAGTATTTT. Amino acid sequence: CASSRGGRSDTQYF.

The chain combines TRBV20-1 with TRBJ2-7, with 7 bases fitting TRBD1. The CDR3 has 15 residues. V lost 3 bases to trimming and J lost 4 bases; unmatched junction nucleotides: 12. The germline CDR1 and CDR2 sequences are DFQATT and SNEGSKA (reference sequence). The CDR3 loop reads CSASEGTATNYEQYF. The CDR3 DNA reads TGCAGTGCTAGTGAAGGGACAGCTACTAATTACGAGCAGTACTTC.

The V call is TRBV20-1, the J call TRBJ2-7, with D possibly matching TRBD2 (5 bases). This CDR3 is 13 amino acids long. CDR1 and CDR2 from the germline V gene are DFQATT and SNEGSKA (reference sequence). V gave up 3 bases and J gave up 3 bases, with 12 bases separating them. The CDR3 DNA reads as TGCAGTGCTAGTGAGAGGGTAGACTACGAGCAGTACTTC. Translating gives CSASERVDYEQYF.

The rearrangement uses TRBV9 and TRBJ2-7; the D gene is possibly TRBD2 (6 bases). Between the trimmed V and J ends, which lost 3 bases and 1 base, there was a span of 14 bases. Per the germline V gene, CDR1 is SGDLS and CDR2 is YYNGEE. This CDR3 contains 15 residues. The CDR3 DNA follows: TGTGCCAGCAGCGCAGGACTATCCACGTCCTACGAGCAGTACTTC. Its translation is CASSAGLSTSYEQYF.

The V call is TRBV4-1, the J call TRBJ1-5; D is possibly TRBD1 (5 bases). Germline-derived CDR1 and CDR2 are MGHRA and YSYEKL. This CDR3 comprises 15 residues. The V gene lost 1 base and the J gene lost 2 bases, with 9 bases spanning the gap. The CDR3 loop reads CASSQGRGGNQPQHF. For the CDR3, the DNA is TGCGCCAGCAGCCAAGGTCGGGGGGGCAATCAGCCCCAGCATTTT.

CDR3 region: CASSGTGGPGEQYF. The CDR3 nucleotides are TGTGCCAGCAGCGGGACAGGGGGGCCGGGGGAGCAGTACTTC. The genes are TRBV28 and TRBJ2-7; 11 bases line up with TRBD1. V dropped 6 bases and J dropped 7; count of bases not matched to a gene: 8. CDR1 is MDHEN, CDR2 SYDVKM, per germline. The CDR3 runs 14 residues.